The 21 T cell receptor beta chains in this list originate from one sample, sequenced in a study of cytomegalovirus exposure and HLA in healthy donors. The assay was immunoSEQ multiplex PCR, and TCRdb's table has in-frame clones only and misses some. The top ten hold 2.4% of the sample, which has some 68,000 clones, 96% seen once. The sample comprised PBMCs. These receptors all stem from a man between 18 and 35 years old in good health and CMV-seronegative.

The chain couples TRBV7-8 to TRBJ2-1; TRBD2 might be the D (6 bases). Germline V gene data show CDR1 as SGHVS and CDR2 as FQNEAQ. This CDR3 contains 14 residues. Trimming removed 1 base from V and 6 bases from J, with 10 bases in between. The CDR3 here is CASSLVEGGNEQFF. DNA for the CDR3: TGTGCCAGCAGCTTAGTTGAGGGAGGCAATGAGCAGTTCTTC.

This clone was observed at least ten times. The J gene is TRBJ1-4, the V gene TRBV6-1; TRBD1 agrees at 12 bases. V dropped 1 base and J dropped 8; count of bases not matched to a gene: 2. This CDR3 spans 15 amino acids. The germline gives CDR1 MNHNS, CDR2 SASEGT. The CDR3 protein is CASSEEGTGGEKLFF. The CDR3 region has the DNA TGTGCCAGCAGTGAAGAGGGGACAGGGGGCGAAAAACTGTTTTTT.

The genes are TRBV2 and TRBJ1-4; TRBD1 might be the D (5 bases). Per the germline V gene, CDR1 is SNHLY and CDR2 is FYNNEI. The CDR3 has 13 amino acids. Trimming took off 7 bases at V and 3 bases at J, with 9 bases between the two ends. As DNA, the CDR3 is TGTGCCAGCATGGGGCAGCCTAATGAAAAACTGTTTTTT. This gives the protein CASMGQPNEKLFF. Supplemented by reference TRBV2 and TRBJ1-4, the full variable domain reads EPEVTQTPSHQVTQMGQEVILRCVPISNHLYFYWYRQILGQKVEFLVSFYNNEISEKSEIFDDQFSVERPDGSNFTLKIRSTKLEDSAMYFCASMGQPNEKLFFGSGTQLSVL.

CDR3 loop: CASSFGTGGGRTGELFF. In nucleotides, the CDR3 is TGTGCCAGCAGTTTTGGGACAGGGGGCGGGAGGACCGGGGAGCTGTTTTTT. The rearrangement uses TRBV28 and TRBJ2-2; 12 bases align to TRBD1. Trimming took 3 bases from V and 5 from J; bases not matched to a gene: 7. The CDR3 covers 17 residues. The germline gives CDR1 MDHEN, CDR2 SYDVKM.

The V call is TRBV10-2, the J call TRBJ2-7; TRBD1 might be the D (6 bases). The V gene's germline CDR1 is WSHSY and CDR2 SAAADI. The V end was cut by 6 bases, the J end by 5 bases, with 14 bases between. The CDR3 is 13 residues long. CDR3 bases: TGCGCCAGCAGCTCCGGGACATCGAACGAGCAGTACTTC. This sequence encodes CASSSGTSNEQYF.

This chain links TRBV6-6 with TRBJ1-5; 9 bases align to TRBD1. The J segment lost 9 bases and the V segment lost 4 bases, leaving 7 bases of the junction unmatched. Germline-derived CDR1 and CDR2 are MNHNY and SVGAGI (reference sequence). The CDR3 spans 14 residues. In nucleotides, the CDR3 is TGTGCCAGCAGTTCCAACAGGGGGCTGCGGCCCCAGCATTTT. It encodes CASSSNRGLRPQHF.

The chain carries TRBV6-1 and TRBJ1-2; 9 bases map to TRBD1. The trim removed 5 bases at V and 3 bases at J, leaving 4 bases unmatched. Per germline, CDR1 MNHNS and CDR2 SASEGT. The CDR3 is 14 amino acids. Written as DNA, the CDR3 is TGTGCCAGCAGTCCGGACAGGGGCGACTATGGCTACACCTTC. Translating it yields CASSPDRGDYGYTF.

The CDR3 sequence: CASSVALGQGDEKLFF. CDR3 sequence (DNA): TGTGCCAGCAGCGTAGCTTTAGGACAAGGGGATGAAAAACTGTTTTTT. The V call is TRBV9, the J call TRBJ1-4; maybe TRBD1 (5 bases). The V and J ends lost 0 bases and 6 bases respectively, with 15 bases between them. The CDR3 loop spans 16 amino acids. The germline gives CDR1 SGDLS, CDR2 YYNGEE.

The genes are TRBV9 and TRBJ1-4, with D maybe TRBD1 (5 bases). The CDR3 has 13 amino acids. Trimming left V 4 bases short and J 8 bases short, with 12 bases between. Germline assignment: CDR1 SGDLS and CDR2 YYNGEE. The CDR3 DNA sequence: TGTGCCAGCAGCCCCTCGGGGGACGAAAAACTGTTTTTT. It is translated as CASSPSGDEKLFF.

This clone has a single count. The V and J genes are TRBV4-1 and TRBJ1-1; no firm D call. This CDR3 is built from 14 residues. Deletions cut 0 bases from V and 0 bases from J, with 5 bases between. Per germline, CDR1 MGHRA and CDR2 YSYEKL. The CDR3 here is CASSQDHMNTEAFF. DNA for the CDR3: TGCGCCAGCAGCCAAGATCACATGAACACTGAAGCTTTCTTT.

This clone has more than one count but fewer than ten. The V and J genes are TRBV4-1 and TRBJ2-2, with TRBD1 matching over 7 bases. From germline, CDR1 is MGHRA and CDR2 YSYEKL. This CDR3 is 16 amino acids long. Losses at the gene ends were 1 base for V and 2 bases for J; bases not matched to a gene: 4. The chain's CDR3 is CASSQGRDRNTGELFF. The CDR3, as DNA: TGCGCCAGCAGCCAAGGCCGGGACAGAAACACCGGGGAGCTGTTTTTT.

Only one count was recorded for this clone. V and J are TRBV11-3 and TRBJ2-3, with D perhaps matching TRBD2 (5 bases). This CDR3 spans 17 amino acids. The V and J ends lost 3 bases and 2 bases respectively, with 18 bases between them. CDR1 and CDR2 (germline): SGHNT, YENEEA. The CDR3 is CASSFPVSELNTDTQYF. Here the CDR3 DNA reads TGTGCCAGCAGCTTTCCCGTTAGCGAGTTAAACACAGATACGCAGTATTTT.

V gene TRBV19 combines with J gene TRBJ2-7; D gene ambiguous. Deletions cut 3 bases from V and 1 base from J, with 7 bases between. CDR3 length: 13 residues. Germline V gene sequence: CDR1 LNHDA, CDR2 SQIVND (reference sequence). CDR3 residues: CASSIEYSYEQYF. CDR3 DNA: TGTGCCAGTAGTATCGAGTATTCCTACGAGCAGTACTTC. Full variable domain (rest looked up from reference TRBV19 and TRBJ2-7): DGGITQSPKYLFRKEGQNVTLSCEQNLNHDAMYWYRQDPGQGLRLIYYSQIVNDFQKGDIAEGYSVSREKKESFPLTVTSAQKNPTAFYLCASSIEYSYEQYFGPGTRLTVT.

In nucleotides, the CDR3 is TGTGCCATCAGTGAGCCGGGACTAGCGGGATCCACAGATACGCAGTATTTT. The encoded protein is CAISEPGLAGSTDTQYF. V usage is TRBV10-3 and J usage is TRBJ2-3; TRBD2 matches at 13 bases. Germline V gene lookup returns CDR1 ENHRY and CDR2 SYGVKD. V lost 2 bases and J lost 2; bases outside the gene matches: 4. The CDR3 covers 17 residues.

The chain combines TRBV4-2 with TRBJ1-3, with 7 bases aligning to TRBD1. The CDR3 spans 16 residues. Germline V gene sequence: CDR1 LGHNA, CDR2 YNFKEQ. Trimming took 0 bases from V and 4 from J; bases not matched to a gene: 6. CDR3 nucleotides: TGTGCCAGCAGCCAAGATGGGGGACAGAGAGGAAACACCATATATTTT. This encodes CASSQDGGQRGNTIYF.

The chain is built from TRBV19 and TRBJ1-1; D ambiguous. CDR1 is LNHDA and CDR2 is SQIVND in the germline V gene (reference sequence). The CDR3 length is 14 residues. V was cut by 5 bases and J by 5 bases, with 15 bases left in between. This CDR3 is CASSETDAGTEAFF. The CDR3 nucleotides read TGTGCCAGTAGTGAGACGGATGCGGGGACTGAAGCTTTCTTT.

The chain is built from TRBV28 and TRBJ2-7; no clear D. Deletions cut 3 bases from V and 3 bases from J, with 9 bases between. The V gene's germline CDR1 is MDHEN and CDR2 SYDVKM. The CDR3 spans 13 residues. CDR3 sequence reads: CASSLGRYYEQYF. CDR3 bases: TGTGCCAGCAGTTTGGGCCGATACTACGAGCAGTACTTC.

This clone occurred once. The chain is built from TRBV6-1 and TRBJ2-4; the match to TRBD2 covers 8 bases. CDR1 is MNHNS, CDR2 SASEGT, per germline. The junction had 5 bases not matched to a gene; V was cut back by 6 bases and J by 4 bases. The length of the CDR3 is 14 residues. DNA for the CDR3: TGTGCCAGCAGGGCGGGGGGCTTGAAAAACATTCAGTACTTC. Its translation is CASRAGGLKNIQYF.

The gene calls are TRBV19 and TRBJ2-4, with TRBD2 as a possible D gene (7 bases). Trimming took off 3 bases at V and 6 bases at J, with 15 bases between the two ends. The CDR3 extends over 15 amino acids. The V gene's germline CDR1 is LNHDA and CDR2 SQIVND (reference sequence). CDR3 sequence (DNA): TGTGCCAGTAGTATCATTGTACGGGGGGCAAACATTCAGTACTTC. This gives the protein CASSIIVRGANIQYF.

CDR3 loop: CASIRSGRGRTEAFF. The CDR3 coding sequence is TGTGCCAGCATTCGCTCGGGGAGGGGTCGGACTGAAGCTTTCTTT. This rearrangement joins TRBV27 to TRBJ1-1; D is possibly TRBD1 (5 bases). The germline V and J ends were trimmed by 7 bases and 5 bases, with 20 bases remaining between them. Germline CDR1 is MNHEY and CDR2 is SMNVEV (reference sequence). The CDR3 is 15 residues long.

The chain recombines TRBV10-3 with TRBJ2-3; the match to TRBD2 covers 9 bases. CDR1 is ENHRY and CDR2 is SYGVKD in the germline V gene. The V and J ends lost 6 bases and 5 bases, in that order; junction bases with no gene match: 9. This CDR3 comprises 15 residues. Here the CDR3 reads CAIRPQLAGLDTQYF. The CDR3 DNA sequence: TGTGCCATCAGACCGCAACTAGCGGGCCTAGATACGCAGTATTTT.